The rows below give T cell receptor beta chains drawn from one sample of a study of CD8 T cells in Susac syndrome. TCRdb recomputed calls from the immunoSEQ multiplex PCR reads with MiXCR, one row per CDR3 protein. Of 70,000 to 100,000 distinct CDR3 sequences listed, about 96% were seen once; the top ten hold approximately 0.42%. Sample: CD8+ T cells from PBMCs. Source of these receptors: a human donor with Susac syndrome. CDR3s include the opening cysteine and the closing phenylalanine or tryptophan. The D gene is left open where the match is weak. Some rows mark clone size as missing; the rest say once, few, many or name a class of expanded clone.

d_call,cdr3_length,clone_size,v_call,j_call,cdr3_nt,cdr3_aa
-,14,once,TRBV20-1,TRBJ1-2,TGCAGTGCTAGAGATCACCAGGTGAACTATGGCTACACCTTC,CSARDHQVNYGYTF
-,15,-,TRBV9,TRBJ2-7,TGTGCCAGCAGCGTAGGGGCAGGGGCGATCTACGAGCAGTACTTC,CASSVGAGAIYEQYF
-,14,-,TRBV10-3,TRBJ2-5,TGTGCCATCAGTGAGTCGGTCGGCGGGGAGACCCAGTACTTC,CAISESVGGETQYF
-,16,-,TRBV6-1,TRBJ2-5,TGTGCCAGCAGTACCCCCCAGACAGACAAGACGGAGACCCAGTACTTC,CASSTPQTDKTETQYF
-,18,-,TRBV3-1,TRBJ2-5,TGTGCCAGCAGCCAAGATTGGGCTTTGGGGCTTATGCAAGAGACCCAGTACTTC,CASSQDWALGLMQETQYF
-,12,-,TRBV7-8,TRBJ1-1,TGTGCCAGCAGCTCATCGGGCACTGAAGCTTTCTTT,CASSSSGTEAFF
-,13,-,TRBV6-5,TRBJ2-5,TGTGCCAGCAGTTCACCACGGAGGGCGACCCAGTACTTC,CASSSPRRATQYF
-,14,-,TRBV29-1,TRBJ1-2,TGCAGCGTTGAGAGGGGATGGAGTAACTATGGCTACACCTTC,CSVERGWSNYGYTF
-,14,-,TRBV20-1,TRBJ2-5,TGCAGTGCTGGACCCGAGGGCCCAAGCGAGACCCAGTACTTC,CSAGPEGPSETQYF
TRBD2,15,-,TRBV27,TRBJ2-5,TGTGCCAGCACCCCTTCGGGAGGGCCCTGGGAGACCCAGTACTTC,CASTPSGGPWETQYF
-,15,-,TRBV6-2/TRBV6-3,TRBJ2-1,TGTGCCAGCAGTATCAAGCCGGGACCGGCCAATGAGCAGTTCTTC,CASSIKPGPANEQFF
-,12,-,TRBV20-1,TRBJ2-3,TGCAGTGCTAATGAGGGCACAGATACGCAGTTTTTT,CSANEGTDTQFF
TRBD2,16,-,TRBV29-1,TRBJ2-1,TGCAGCGTTGAAAGGGTAGCGGGGGGGCAAGGCAATGAGCAGTTCTTC,CSVERVAGGQGNEQFF
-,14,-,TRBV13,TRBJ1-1,TGTGCCAGCAGCTTGGGGGATTCCCCCCTTGAAGCTTTCTTT,CASSLGDSPLEAFF
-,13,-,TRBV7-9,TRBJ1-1,TGTGCCAGCAGCCCTTCGGGGGGCTCTGAAGCTTTCTTT,CASSPSGGSEAFF
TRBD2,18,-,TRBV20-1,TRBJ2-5,TGCAGTGCTAGAACTGAGTATCGGGAGGCGCTCCACCAAGAGACCCAGTACTTC,CSARTEYREALHQETQYF
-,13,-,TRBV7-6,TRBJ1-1,TGTGCCAGCAGCTTAGGGTCAGGGACTGAAGCTTTCTTT,CASSLGSGTEAFF
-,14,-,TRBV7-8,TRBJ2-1,TGCGCCAGCAGCTTAGGGGGGAACAGCAATGAGCAGTTCTTC,CASSLGGNSNEQFF
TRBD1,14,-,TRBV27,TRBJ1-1,TGTGCCAGCAGTTTAGCAGGGGGTGATGCTGAAGCTTTCTTT,CASSLAGGDAEAFF
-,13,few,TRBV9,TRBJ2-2,TGTGCCAGCAGCGTTGGGGGCACCGGGGAGCTGTTTTTT,CASSVGGTGELFF
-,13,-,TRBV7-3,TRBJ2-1,TGTGCCAGCAGCTTATACTCCTACAATGAGCAGTTCTTC,CASSLYSYNEQFF
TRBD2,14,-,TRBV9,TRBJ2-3,TGTGCCAGCAGCGGTAGCGGGAGCACAGATACGCAGTATTTT,CASSGSGSTDTQYF
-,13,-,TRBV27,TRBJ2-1,TGTGCCAGCAGTTTATCGCTGCGTCGTGAGCAGTTCTTC,CASSLSLRREQFF
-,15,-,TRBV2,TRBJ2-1,TGTGCCAGCAGTCCCCTAGGGACCTCCTACAATGAGCAGTTCTTC,CASSPLGTSYNEQFF
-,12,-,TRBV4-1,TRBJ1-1,TGCGCCAGCAGCCAGGATTTTAACGAAGCTTTCTTT,CASSQDFNEAFF
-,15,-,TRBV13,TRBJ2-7,TGTGCCAGCAGCTTAGGCCTAAGCGGTTCCTACGAGCAGTACTTC,CASSLGLSGSYEQYF
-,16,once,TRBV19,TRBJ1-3,TGTGCCAGTAGTGGCCTGGACAGAGCTTCTGGAAACACCATATATTTT,CASSGLDRASGNTIYF
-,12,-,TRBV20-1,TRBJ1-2,TGCAGTGCTGCGGGGAGCGGGGTGAGCTACACCTTC,CSAAGSGVSYTF
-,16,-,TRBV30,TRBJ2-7,TGTGCCTGGAGTGTACAACAGCGTAGTTTCGGGTACGAGCAGTACTTC,CAWSVQQRSFGYEQYF
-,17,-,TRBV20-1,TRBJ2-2,TGCAGTGCTCGCGAAAATAGTCATAGGGAGAACACCGGGGAGCTGTTTTTT,CSARENSHRENTGELFF
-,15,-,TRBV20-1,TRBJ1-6,TGCAGTTCTGAAGCTCGGGGCTGGTATAATTCACCCCTCCACTTT,CSSEARGWYNSPLHF
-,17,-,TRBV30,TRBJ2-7,TGTGCCTGGAGTGTTGGTCCGGTTTTCTCGCCCTCCTACGAGCAGTACTTC,CAWSVGPVFSPSYEQYF
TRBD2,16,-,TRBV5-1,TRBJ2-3,TGCGCCAGCCGCGTCGGCCAGCGGGGGTCTGGGGATACGCAGTATTTT,CASRVGQRGSGDTQYF
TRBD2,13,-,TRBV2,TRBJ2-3,TGTGCCAGCAGTGAGAGGGGACTAGCGGCACAGTATTTT,CASSERGLAAQYF
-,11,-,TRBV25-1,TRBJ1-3,TGTGCCACCGACGGGGGAAACACCATATATTTT,CATDGGNTIYF
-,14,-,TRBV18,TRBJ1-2,TGTGCCAGCTCACCGGATCGGGGAAGCTATGGCTACACCTTC,CASSPDRGSYGYTF
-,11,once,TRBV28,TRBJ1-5,TGTGCCAGCAGCCATAGCCAGCCCCAGCATTTT,CASSHSQPQHF
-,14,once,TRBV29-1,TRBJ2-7,TGCAGCGTTGAAGGGGTAACTGAGCCCTACGAGCAGTACTTC,CSVEGVTEPYEQYF
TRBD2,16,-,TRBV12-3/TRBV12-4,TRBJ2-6,TGTGCCAGCGCGGGAGGACCAAGCTCTGGGGCCAACGTCCTGACTTTC,CASAGGPSSGANVLTF